Detailed here is one T cell receptor beta chain. Its antigen remains unidentified. The sample comes from a study of T cell responses to AZD1222 COVID-19 vaccine. In the study overall: Second-dose timings of about 4 or about 12 weeks were pooled.

The protocol was immunoSEQ multiplex PCR, while the TCRdb copy is restricted to in-frame clones and leaves out a portion. The data hold around 100,000 clones, with around 90% observed a single time. Study observations and caveats: Possibly, clonal diversity was underestimated; donors were largely white British and included more females. No day 14 peak samples; only post-peak repertoires were characterized. Reports indicate that nearly half of spike-specific TCRs are directed at unmutated variant regions.

The CDR3 is 14 residues long. Germline loops: CDR1 SNHLY, CDR2 FYNNEI. Trimming left V 8 bases short and J 4 bases short, with 17 bases between. This TCR came from an adult in good health. The sequencing here drew on peripheral blood, taken on day 0 of AZD1222 vaccination. The V gene is TRBV2, the J gene TRBJ2-5; the D is unclear. CDR3 bases: TGTGCCAGCGTTACCAGCTCCGGTGGAGAGACCCAGTACTTC. Encoded protein: CASVTSSGGETQYF.